This paragraph covers one TCR beta chain sequence. Its target is not known. RNA transcripts yielded amplified TCR beta CDR3 regions. First-round RT-PCR employed HTBI primers, with a second-round multiplex PCR after it. TCRdb reanalysed the multiplex PCR reads using MiXCR and keeps one entry per CDR3 protein. The data show a few hundred thousand distinct CDR3 sequences, about a sixth seen once. The data belong to a study of Graves' ophthalmopathy and Graves' hyperthyroidism. This CDR3 is 15 amino acids long. Germline CDR1 reads MGHDK; CDR2 reads SYGVNS. With 6 bases clipped from V and 3 bases from J, the junction kept 7 bases outside the gene matches. Study conclusions and caveats: Among thyroid clonotypes expanded above 0.001 frequency, most also appeared in blood. Ophthalmopathy progression cases were predicted by the model with 70.59% sensitivity and 72% to 80% specificity.

Excluded: other autoimmune disease, uncontrolled infection, pregnancy or lactation. The TCR comes from an adult woman with stable Graves' hyperthyroidism. The chain uses TRBV25-1 and TRBJ2-7; 11 bases match TRBD2. Sequencing used peripheral blood. As DNA, the CDR3 is TGTGCCAGCAGCGGAGGACTAGCGGGCCGCTACGAGCAGTACTTC. Amino acids: CASSGGLAGRYEQYF.